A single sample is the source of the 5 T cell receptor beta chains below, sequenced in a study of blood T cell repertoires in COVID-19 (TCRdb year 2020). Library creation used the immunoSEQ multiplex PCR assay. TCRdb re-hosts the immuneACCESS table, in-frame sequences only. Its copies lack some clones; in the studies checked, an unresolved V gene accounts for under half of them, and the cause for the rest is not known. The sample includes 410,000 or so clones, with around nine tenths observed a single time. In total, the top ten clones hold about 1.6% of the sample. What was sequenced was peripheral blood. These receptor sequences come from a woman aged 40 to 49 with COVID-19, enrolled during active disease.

The chain's CDR3 is CASRTGWIHEQYF. Here the CDR3 DNA reads TGTGCCAGCCGGACAGGGTGGATCCACGAGCAGTACTTC. V gene TRBV12-3 or TRBV12-4 combines with J gene TRBJ2-7; 8 positions match TRBD1. CDR3 length: 13 residues. V was clipped by 8 bases and J by 5 bases; unmatched bases: 8.

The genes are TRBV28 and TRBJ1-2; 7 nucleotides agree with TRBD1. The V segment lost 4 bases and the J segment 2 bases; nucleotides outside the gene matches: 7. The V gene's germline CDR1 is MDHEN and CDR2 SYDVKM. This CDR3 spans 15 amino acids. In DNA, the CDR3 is TGTGCCAGCAGTTCTCAGGACAGGAGAAACTATGGCTACACCTTC. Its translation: CASSSQDRRNYGYTF.

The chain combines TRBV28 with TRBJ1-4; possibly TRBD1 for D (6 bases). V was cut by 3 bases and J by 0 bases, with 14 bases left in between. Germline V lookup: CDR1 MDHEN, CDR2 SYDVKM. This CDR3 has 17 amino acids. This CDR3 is CASSFGRGRPTNEKLFF. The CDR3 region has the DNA TGTGCCAGCAGTTTTGGCAGGGGAAGACCAACTAATGAAAAACTGTTTTTT.

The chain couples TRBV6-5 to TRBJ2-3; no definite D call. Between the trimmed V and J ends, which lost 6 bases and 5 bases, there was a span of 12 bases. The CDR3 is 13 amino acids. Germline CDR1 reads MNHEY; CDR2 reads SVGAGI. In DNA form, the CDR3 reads TGTGCCAGCAGCACCACGGTGCTAGATACGCAGTATTTT. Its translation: CASSTTVLDTQYF.

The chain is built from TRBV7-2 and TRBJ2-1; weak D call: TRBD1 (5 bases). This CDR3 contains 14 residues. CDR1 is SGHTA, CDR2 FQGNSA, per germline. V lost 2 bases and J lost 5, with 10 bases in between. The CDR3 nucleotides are TGTGCCAGCAGCTTACAGGGCTTTAACAATGAGCAGTTCTTC. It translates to CASSLQGFNNEQFF. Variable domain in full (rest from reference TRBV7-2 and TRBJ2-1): GAGVSQSPSNKVTEKGKDVELRCDPISGHTALYWYRQSLGQGLEFLIYFQGNSAPDKSGLPSDRFSAERTGGSVSTLTIQRTQQEDSAVYLCASSLQGFNNEQFFGPGTRLTVL.